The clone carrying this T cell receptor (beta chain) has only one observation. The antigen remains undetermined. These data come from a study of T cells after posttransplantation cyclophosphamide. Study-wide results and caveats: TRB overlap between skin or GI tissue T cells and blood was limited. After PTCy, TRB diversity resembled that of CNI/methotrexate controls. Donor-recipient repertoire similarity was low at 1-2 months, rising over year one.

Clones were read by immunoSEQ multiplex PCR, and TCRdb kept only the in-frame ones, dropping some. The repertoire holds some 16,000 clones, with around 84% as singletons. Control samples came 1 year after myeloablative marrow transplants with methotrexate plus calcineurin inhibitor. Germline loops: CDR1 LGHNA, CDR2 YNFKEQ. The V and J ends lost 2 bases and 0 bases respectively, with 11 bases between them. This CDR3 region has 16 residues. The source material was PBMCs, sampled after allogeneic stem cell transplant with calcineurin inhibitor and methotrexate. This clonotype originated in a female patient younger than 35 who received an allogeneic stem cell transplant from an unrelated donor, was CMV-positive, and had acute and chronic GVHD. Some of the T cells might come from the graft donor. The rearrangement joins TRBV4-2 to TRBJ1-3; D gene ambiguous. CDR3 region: CASSQLSENSGNTIYF. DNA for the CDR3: TGTGCCAGCAGCCAACTGTCCGAGAACTCTGGAAACACCATATATTTT.